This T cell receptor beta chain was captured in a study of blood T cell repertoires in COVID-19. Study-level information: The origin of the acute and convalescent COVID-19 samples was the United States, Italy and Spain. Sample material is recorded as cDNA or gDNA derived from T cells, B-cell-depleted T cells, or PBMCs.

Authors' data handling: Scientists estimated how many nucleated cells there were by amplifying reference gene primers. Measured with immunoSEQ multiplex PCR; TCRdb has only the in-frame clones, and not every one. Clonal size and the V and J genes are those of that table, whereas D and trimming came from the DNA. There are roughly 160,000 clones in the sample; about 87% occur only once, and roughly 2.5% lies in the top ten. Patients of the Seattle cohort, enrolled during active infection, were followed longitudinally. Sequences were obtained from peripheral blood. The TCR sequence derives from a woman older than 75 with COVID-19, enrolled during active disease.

The CDR3: CASSIGQGFEQYF. CDR3 DNA: TGTGCCAGTAGTATCGGACAGGGCTTCGAGCAGTACTTC. This chain links TRBV19 with TRBJ2-7; 8 bases are shared with TRBD1. This CDR3 is built from 13 residues. CDR1 LNHDA and CDR2 SQIVND come from the germline V gene (reference sequence). V trimming: 3 bases; J trimming: 6 bases; junction bases outside the gene matches: 4.